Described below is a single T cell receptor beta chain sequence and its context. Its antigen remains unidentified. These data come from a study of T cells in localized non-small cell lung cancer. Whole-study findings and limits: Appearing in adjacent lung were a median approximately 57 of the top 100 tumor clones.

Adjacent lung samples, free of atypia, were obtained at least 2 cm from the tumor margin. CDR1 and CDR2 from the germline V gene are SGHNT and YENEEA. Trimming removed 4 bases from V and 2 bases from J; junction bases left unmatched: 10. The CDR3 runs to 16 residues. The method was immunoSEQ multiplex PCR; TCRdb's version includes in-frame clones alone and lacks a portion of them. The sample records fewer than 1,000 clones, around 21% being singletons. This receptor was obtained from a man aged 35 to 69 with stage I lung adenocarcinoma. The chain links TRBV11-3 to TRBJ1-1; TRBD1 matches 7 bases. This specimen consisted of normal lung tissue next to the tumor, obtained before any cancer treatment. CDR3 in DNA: TGTGCCAGCAGCTCGCTCCGGGACAGCCTTAACACTGAAGCTTTCTTT. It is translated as CASSSLRDSLNTEAFF.